This TCR beta chain stems from a study of blood T cell repertoires in COVID-19. Study overall: Sites across the United States, Italy and Spain contributed samples from acute and convalescent COVID-19. T cells, B-cell-depleted T cells, or PBMCs supplied cDNA or gDNA.

The repertoire was sequenced with immunoSEQ multiplex PCR; TCRdb's copy has only in-frame clones and lacks some. The table lists roughly 260,000 clones, more than 75% of them singletons. The CDR3 covers 17 residues. In germline, CDR1 is SGHTA, CDR2 FQGNSA. V lost 2 bases and J 4 bases, leaving 20 bases between the germline ends. The source of this sequence is a man aged 35 to 55 who had recovered from COVID-19. The sample was peripheral blood. This sequence joins TRBV7-2 and TRBJ1-2; no clear D. The CDR3 sequence: CASSLRPGSKRIYGYTF. The DNA for the CDR3 is TGTGCCAGCAGCTTAAGGCCGGGCAGTAAGCGGATCTATGGCTACACCTTC.